The source of this TCR beta chain is a study of glioma-infiltrating T cells. Overall study results and limits: Gliomas, especially low-grade, showed above-expected tissue-blood divergence; non-neoplastic patients showed below. Tissue and blood shared very few CDR3 sequences.

The CDR3 sequence is 12 residues long. V lost 2 bases and J 3 bases, leaving 7 bases between the germline ends. CDR1 and CDR2 from the germline V gene are SQVTM and ANQGSEA. TCR alpha and beta CDR3 regions were amplified from RNA using iRepertoire nested multiplex PCR. Input was 100-400 ng of tissue mRNA or PBMC total RNA. One entry per CDR3 protein results from TCRdb running MiXCR on the multiplex PCR reads. The sample carries more than 20,000 distinct CDR3 sequences, around 24% recorded once. Of note for this clonotype: Its antigen is unidentified.

This TCR was sampled from a human donor with low-grade glioma or glioblastoma, undergoing nonglioma brain surgery, or in good health (not recorded which). This rearrangement joins TRBV29-1 to TRBJ1-2, with TRBD1 as a possible D gene (5 bases). The sample taken for sequencing was glioma tissue, nonneoplastic brain tissue, or PBMCs (not recorded which). In nucleotides, the CDR3 is TGCAGCGTTGAACGACAGTACTATGGCTACACCTTC. It encodes CSVERQYYGYTF.